This TCR beta chain was profiled in a study of technical replicates of blood from several donors. Measured with immunoSEQ multiplex PCR; TCRdb has only the in-frame clones, and not every one. The repertoire includes about 79,000 clones, roughly 94% of them detected once, and 0.26% sits in the top ten. Trimming cost V 0 bases and J 5 bases; bases outside gene matches: 7. Germline V gene lookup returns CDR1 SGHRS and CDR2 YFSETQ. This CDR3 spans 15 amino acids. The sequenced sample consisted of T cells isolated from PBMCs. The chain links TRBV5-1 to TRBJ1-1, with 7 bases that match TRBD1. The receptor's source is a human donor in good health. The DNA for the CDR3 is TGCGCCAGCAGCTTGGGGGCAGGGGGGAGGACTGAAGCTTTCTTT. It specifies CASSLGAGGRTEAFF.